The 27 T cell receptor beta chains below come from one sample, sequenced in a study of spatial heterogeneity in lung cancer. The time point was: sample taken at primary tumor resection. MiXCR, applied by TCRdb to the 5' RACE reads, yields one record per CDR3 protein. The table records under 85,000 distinct CDR3 sequences, 8% of them present only once. The material was PBMCs, obtained at surgery. Every receptor here comes from a male donor with early-stage non-small cell lung cancer.

This clonotype has at least ten counts. The V gene is TRBV28, the J gene TRBJ2-5, with a possible D match to TRBD1 (6 bases). The CDR3 loop spans 15 amino acids. Trimming left V 2 bases short and J 0 bases short, with 10 bases between. The V gene's germline CDR1 is MDHEN and CDR2 SYDVKM. CDR3 coding DNA: TGTGCCAGCAGTTTACCAGGGGAATACCAAGAGACCCAGTACTTC. Its protein product is CASSLPGEYQETQYF.

This clonotype was picked up a small number of times. The chain has TRBV11-2 and TRBJ2-7; weak D call: TRBD2 (5 bases). V dropped 4 bases and J dropped 2 bases, with 9 bases sitting between them. CDR1 and CDR2 from the germline V gene are SGHAT and FQNNGV. The CDR3 sequence is 13 residues long. Here the CDR3 DNA reads TGTGCCAGCAGCTCTGGACTCGCCTACGAGCAGTACTTC. It is translated as CASSSGLAYEQYF.

This clonotype came up many times. The chain uses TRBV12-3 or TRBV12-4 and TRBJ1-5; the match to TRBD1 covers 7 bases. J gave up 3 bases and V 7 bases, and 9 bases lay outside the gene matches. The CDR3 covers 15 residues. In DNA form, the CDR3 reads TGTGCCAGCAACAAAAGAGGGGGCTACAATCAGCCCCAGCATTTT. It encodes CASNKRGGYNQPQHF.

The chain employs TRBV27 and TRBJ1-2; 9 nucleotides align to TRBD1. CDR1 is MNHEY, CDR2 SMNVEV, per germline (reference sequence). V shed 5 bases and J 8 bases; nucleotides not matched to a gene: 3. The CDR3 loop spans 12 amino acids. CDR3 nucleotides: TGTGCCAGCAGTCCCACAGGGGGCGGCTACACCTTC. Protein sequence: CASSPTGGGYTF.

The rearrangement links TRBV12-3 or TRBV12-4 to TRBJ2-1, with TRBD2 matching 7 bases. CDR3 size: 15 residues. V lost 5 bases and J lost 4; bases outside the gene matches: 8. The CDR3 DNA follows: TGTGCCAGCAGTCCTCCTAGCGGCCCTTACAATGAGCAGTTCTTC. Translating gives CASSPPSGPYNEQFF.

The table lists this clonotype with a few counts. V gene TRBV7-8 combines with J gene TRBJ2-7; 9 bases match TRBD2. In germline, CDR1 is SGHVS, CDR2 FQNEAQ. Germline trimming cut 6 bases from V and 2 bases from J; bases unmatched to any gene: 11. This CDR3 has 16 residues. The CDR3, as DNA: TGTGCCAGCAGACCCCCACTGCGGGAGGGCCCCTACGAGCAGTACTTC. This encodes CASRPPLREGPYEQYF. The full variable domain, rest sourced from reference TRBV7-8 and TRBJ2-7, is GAGVSQSPRYKVAKRGQDVALRCDPISGHVSLFWYQQALGQGPEFLTYFQNEAQLDKSGLPSDRFFAERPEGSVSTLKIQRTQQEDSAVYLCASRPPLREGPYEQYFGPGTRLTVT.

CDR3 residues: CASSLERNQPQHF. The DNA of the CDR3 is TGTGCCAGCAGCTTAGAAAGGAATCAGCCCCAGCATTTT. The chain employs TRBV7-9 and TRBJ1-5, with D unresolved. CDR1 and CDR2 from the germline V gene are SEHNR and FQNEAQ (reference sequence). V lost 1 base, J lost 4 bases, and 5 bases lay in between. The CDR3 covers 13 residues.

This sequence joins TRBV5-6 and TRBJ1-1; D gene ambiguous. The V end was cut by 4 bases, the J end by 3 bases, with 13 bases between. Germline CDR1 reads SGHDT; CDR2 reads YYEEEE. The CDR3 length is 14 residues. CDR3 residues: CASSPPGSYTEAFF. CDR3 bases: TGTGCCAGCAGCCCACCGGGCAGTTACACTGAAGCTTTCTTT.

This clonotype was picked up many times. V usage is TRBV6-2 or TRBV6-3 and J usage is TRBJ1-1; TRBD1 agrees at 8 bases. The V gene end was trimmed by 8 bases and the J gene end by 5 bases; junction bases not matched to a gene: 1. The germline V gene has CDR1 MNHEY and CDR2 SVGEGT. The CDR3 contains 11 residues. DNA of the CDR3: TGTGCCAGCGGACAGGGTACTGAAGCTTTCTTT. Protein: CASGQGTEAFF.

This clonotype appeared a few times. The chain uses TRBV27 and TRBJ2-7, with D tentatively TRBD1 (6 bases). CDR1 and CDR2 from the germline V gene are MNHEY and SMNVEV (reference sequence). Deletions cut 9 bases from V and 1 base from J, with 13 bases between. The CDR3 covers 13 residues. The CDR3 spells CASSSQGSYEQYF. DNA of the CDR3: TGTGCCAGTTCTTCCCAGGGGTCCTACGAGCAGTACTTC.

This clonotype appeared a few times. The V and J genes are TRBV30 and TRBJ2-7; 8 nucleotides line up with TRBD2. V was pared by 0 bases and J by 1 base, with 5 bases of the junction left unmatched. The CDR3 length is 15 residues. Germline values: CDR1 GTSNPN, CDR2 SVGIG (reference sequence). CDR3 loop: CAWSVQTSGSYEQYF. CDR3 bases: TGTGCCTGGAGTGTACAAACTAGCGGTTCCTACGAGCAGTACTTC.

The V gene is TRBV21-1, the J gene TRBJ2-3; TRBD1, as called in the table, went unchecked against the DNA. TRBV21-1 is annotated as a pseudogene. The CDR3 extends over 14 amino acids. CDR3 sequence (DNA): TGTGCCACCCTTACGGAGGGGGCGGAAGATACGCAGTATTTT. Its protein is CATLTEGAEDTQYF.

This clonotype was seen a few times. The genes are TRBV6-6 and TRBJ2-5; the match to TRBD2 covers 7 bases. The ends lost 5 bases at V and 1 base at J; junction bases unmatched: 7. Germline V gene data show CDR1 as MNHNY and CDR2 as SVGAGI (reference sequence). The CDR3 sequence is 15 residues long. The CDR3 region has the DNA TGTGCCAGCAGTCAACGGAGGACTAGCCAAGAGACCCAGTACTTC. This translates into CASSQRRTSQETQYF.

In this sample, this clonotype turned up many times. The chain employs TRBV7-2 and TRBJ2-7, with D perhaps matching TRBD1 or TRBD2 (5 bases each). CDR3 size: 14 residues. Germline V gene data show CDR1 as SGHTA and CDR2 as FQGNSA. The V end lost 3 bases, the J end lost 3 bases, and 12 bases lay between the germline ends. CDR3 bases: TGTGCCAGCAGCTTTGGGACCATAATCTACGAGCAGTACTTC. Amino acids: CASSFGTIIYEQYF.

This clonotype was seen many times. CDR3 bases: TGTGCCTGGGACAGGGGGATGAACACTGAAGCTTTCTTT. This translates into CAWDRGMNTEAFF. This chain links TRBV30 with TRBJ1-1, with 9 bases matching TRBD1. The trim removed 5 bases at V and 0 bases at J, leaving 1 base unmatched. Germline lookup yields CDR1 GTSNPN and CDR2 SVGIG (reference sequence). The CDR3 contains 13 residues.

This clonotype has more than one count but fewer than ten. The CDR3 DNA is TGTGCCAGCAGCCGGGACCCGGTCGAGCAGTACTTC. Protein product: CASSRDPVEQYF. The chain couples TRBV7-9 to TRBJ2-7, with D tentatively TRBD1 or TRBD2 (5 bases each). Trimming pared 5 bases from V and 6 bases from J, leaving 11 bases between. This CDR3 is 12 amino acids long. Germline CDR1 SEHNR, CDR2 FQNEAQ (reference sequence).

The V and J genes are TRBV12-3 or TRBV12-4 and TRBJ2-3, with TRBD2 matching over 12 bases. J gave up 5 bases and V 5 bases, and 11 bases lay outside the gene matches. CDR3 length: 17 amino acids. CDR3 sequence (DNA): TGTGCCAGCAGTCTCCTCGGACTAGCGGGAATTAAAGATACGCAGTATTTT. Its translation is CASSLLGLAGIKDTQYF.

This clonotype came up many times. V gene TRBV5-6 combines with J gene TRBJ1-2, with D uncertain. The germline gives CDR1 SGHDT, CDR2 YYEEEE. V shed 3 bases and J shed 1 base, with 10 bases lying between them. The CDR3 length is 14 residues. CDR3 region: CASSSIDNNYGYTF. In nucleotides, the CDR3 is TGTGCCAGCAGCTCCATAGACAATAACTATGGCTACACCTTC.

This sequence joins TRBV5-1 and TRBJ2-1; a possible D gene is TRBD2 (6 bases). This CDR3 has 15 amino acids. Trimming stripped 0 bases from V and 5 bases from J, with 12 bases between. Per the germline V gene, CDR1 is SGHRS and CDR2 is YFSETQ. The chain's CDR3 is CASSLDGREDNEQFF. CDR3 bases: TGCGCCAGCAGCTTGGATGGGCGGGAAGACAATGAGCAGTTCTTC.

This clonotype has more than one count but fewer than ten. The gene calls are TRBV7-9 and TRBJ2-3; TRBD2 might be the D (5 bases). Trimming removed 5 bases from V and 2 bases from J, with 14 bases in between. Germline V lookup: CDR1 SEHNR, CDR2 FQNEAQ (reference sequence). The CDR3 contains 15 residues. CDR3 loop: CASSPFVDFTDTQYF. CDR3 nucleotides: TGTGCCAGCAGCCCATTTGTGGACTTCACAGATACGCAGTATTTT.

This clonotype was observed a few times. The chain has TRBV20-1 and TRBJ2-7; 8 nucleotides align to TRBD1. The V segment lost 7 bases and the J segment 2 bases; nucleotides outside the gene matches: 13. The CDR3 loop spans 15 amino acids. Germline V CDR1 and CDR2: DFQATT, SNEGSKA (reference sequence). The CDR3 DNA follows: TGCAGTGGGCTAAATCGACAGGGGACACCCTACGAGCAGTACTTC. Translation gives CSGLNRQGTPYEQYF.

The chain joins TRBV19 to TRBJ2-7, with 9 bases lining up with TRBD2. The CDR3 spans 15 residues. Per germline, CDR1 LNHDA and CDR2 SQIVND (reference sequence). The V segment lost 4 bases and the J segment 5 bases; nucleotides outside the gene matches: 9. This CDR3 is CASSTPAGGINEQYF. The DNA of the CDR3 is TGTGCCAGTAGTACACCAGCGGGAGGAATCAACGAGCAGTACTTC. Drawing the rest from reference TRBV19 and TRBJ2-7, the complete variable domain is DGGITQSPKYLFRKEGQNVTLSCEQNLNHDAMYWYRQDPGQGLRLIYYSQIVNDFQKGDIAEGYSVSREKKESFPLTVTSAQKNPTAFYLCASSTPAGGINEQYFGPGTRLTVT.

This clonotype was counted many times. The rearrangement links TRBV27 to TRBJ2-3; 11 bases line up with TRBD2. Losses at the gene ends were 4 bases for V and 2 bases for J; bases not matched to a gene: 5. The CDR3 consists of 16 residues. Germline loops: CDR1 MNHEY, CDR2 SMNVEV (reference sequence). For the CDR3, the DNA is TGTGCCAGCAGTTCGGGGACTAGCGGATACACAGATACGCAGTATTTT. It specifies CASSSGTSGYTDTQYF.

The genes are TRBV25-1 and TRBJ1-3, with 9 bases fitting TRBD1. The germline CDR1 and CDR2 sequences are MGHDK and SYGVNS. The J segment lost 0 bases and the V segment lost 0 bases, leaving 3 bases of the junction unmatched. This CDR3 region has 17 residues. The DNA of the CDR3 is TGTGCCAGCAGTGAATATAGGACAGGGGCCTCTGGAAACACCATATATTTT. Translating gives CASSEYRTGASGNTIYF.

This clonotype was seen only a few times. The rearrangement links TRBV2 to TRBJ2-1, with 7 nucleotides matching TRBD1. V dropped 4 bases and J dropped 1; count of bases not matched to a gene: 4. Per germline, CDR1 SNHLY and CDR2 FYNNEI. There are 15 residues in the CDR3. DNA for the CDR3: TGTGCCAGCAGTGGGGCAGGGGGTTCCTACAATGAGCAGTTCTTC. Amino acids: CASSGAGGSYNEQFF.

This clonotype was picked up a small number of times. The chain couples TRBV5-4 to TRBJ2-7; the match to TRBD2 covers 8 bases. The junction had 10 bases not matched to a gene; V was cut back by 5 bases and J by 0 bases. Germline CDR1 reads SGHNT; CDR2 reads YYREEE (reference sequence). CDR3 size: 16 residues. CDR3 in DNA: TGTGCCAGCAGTGCAGAACTAGCGGTAAGCTCCTACGAGCAGTACTTC. Residues: CASSAELAVSSYEQYF.

This clonotype occurred a few times. This chain connects TRBV5-4 to TRBJ2-5, with a weak D call TRBD2 (5 bases). The germline V gene encodes CDR1 SGHNT and CDR2 YYREEE (reference sequence). The CDR3 is made up of 13 amino acids. Trimming pared 0 bases from V and 7 bases from J, leaving 10 bases between. In nucleotides, the CDR3 is TGTGCCAGCAGCTTGGTAGGGAGCGGGACCCAGTACTTC. Its protein product is CASSLVGSGTQYF.